Below, one T cell receptor (beta chain) is given with its context. Amplification used 60 Vbeta primers and 13 Jbeta primers. The protocol was immunoSEQ multiplex PCR, while the TCRdb copy is restricted to in-frame clones and leaves out a portion. This table holds roughly 120,000 clones, 65% to 80% found once. The data were obtained in a study of cytomegalovirus exposure and HLA in healthy donors. The CDR3 consists of 17 residues. Losses at the gene ends were 4 bases for V and 7 bases for J; bases not matched to a gene: 8. CDR1 MDHEN and CDR2 SYDVKM come from the germline V gene. The rearrangement uses TRBV28 and TRBJ1-6; 12 nucleotides match TRBD1. The sample taken for sequencing was PBMCs. The clonotype originates from a woman aged 60 to 75 in good health and CMV-seropositive. CDR3 bases: TGTGCCAGCAGTTCCGCCGGGACAGGGGGCGCGAATTCACCCCTCCACTTT. It encodes CASSSAGTGGANSPLHF.